This record covers a single T cell receptor beta chain. Its antigen remains unidentified. Assay: immunoSEQ multiplex PCR; the TCRdb copy retains only in-frame clones and omits some. The data contain roughly 50,000 clones, about 57% of them singletons. The data derive from a study of cytotoxic CD8 clonotypes in ibrutinib-treated CLL. General study findings and limits: Baseline clonality, above age-matched healthy donor levels, tracked circulating CD8+ T-cell counts. Rising at ibrutinib response, clonality subsequently fell back toward baseline at progression. Public clonotypes occurred uncommonly; on treatment, they contracted or remained stable.

This sample comprised PBMCs, obtained after 24 months of ibrutinib treatment. The TCR was taken from a human donor with chronic lymphocytic leukemia.

As DNA, the CDR3 is TGTGCCAGCAGTGACCGGGACATCTCTACGGGGCAGTACTTC. Amino acids: CASSDRDISTGQYF. This chain connects TRBV6-4 to TRBJ2-7; D possibly corresponds to TRBD1 (6 bases). Germline values: CDR1 MRHNA, CDR2 SNTAGT. The V and J ends lost 2 bases and 9 bases respectively, with 17 bases between them. The CDR3 sequence is 14 residues long.